Reported below is one TCR beta chain. These data come from a study of blood T cell repertoires in COVID-19. Study information: There were acute and convalescent COVID-19 samples, and they came from the United States, Italy and Spain.

Original handling: By means of reference gene primer amplification, nucleated cell counts were estimated. Some clones are missing from TCRdb's copy, which holds only in-frame ones; the method was immunoSEQ multiplex PCR. V and J calls and clone size are as listed in that table; D and trimming were resolved from the DNA. The sample shows around 300,000 clones, around nine tenths of them seen only once. Cohort assignment relied on participant-reported clinical history. Looked up from germline, CDR1 is SGHTA and CDR2 is FQGTGA. The CDR3 extends over 16 amino acids. J gave up 3 bases and V 2 bases, and 7 bases lay outside the gene matches.

This rearrangement joins TRBV7-3 to TRBJ2-7; 10 nucleotides agree with TRBD1. The origin of this receptor is a middle-aged woman who had recovered from COVID-19. The specimen sequenced was PBMCs or T cells enriched from blood (not recorded which). As DNA, the CDR3 is TGTGCCAGCAGCTTAGGATACGGACAGGGGGGCTACGAGCAGTACTTC. This codes for CASSLGYGQGGYEQYF.